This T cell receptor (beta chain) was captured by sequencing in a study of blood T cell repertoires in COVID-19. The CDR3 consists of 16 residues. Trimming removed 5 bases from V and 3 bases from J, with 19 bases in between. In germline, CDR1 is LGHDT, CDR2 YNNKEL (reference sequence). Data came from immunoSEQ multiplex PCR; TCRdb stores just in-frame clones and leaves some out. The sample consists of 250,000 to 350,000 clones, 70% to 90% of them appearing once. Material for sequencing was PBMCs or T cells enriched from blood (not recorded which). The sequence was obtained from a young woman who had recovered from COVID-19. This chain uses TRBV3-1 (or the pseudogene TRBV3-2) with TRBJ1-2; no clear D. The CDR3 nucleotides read TGTGCCAGCAGCTCCCGACCGGGATCGATCTACTATGGCTACACCTTC. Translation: CASSSRPGSIYYGYTF.